This TCR beta chain emerged from a study of T cells after yellow fever vaccination. General study points: The appearance of a small share of clonotypes in both CD4 and CD8 compartments was observed. Booster samples showed a return of most primary-vaccination clones (roughly 96% CD4, 85% to 90% CD8).

TCRdb re-called the 5' RACE reads through MiXCR, storing one row per CDR3 protein. The data show 150,000 to 200,000 distinct CDR3 sequences, with 6% to 7.5% seen just once and around 2.3% held by the top ten. This clonotype came up many times. The antigen is not known. The origin of this receptor is a man between 18 and 35 years old who received the YFV17D yellow fever vaccine. The sequences come from CD4+ T cells sorted from PBMCs, collected about 5 days after the first yellow fever vaccination.

The CDR3 is CSARGGDRGIGQYF. The CDR3 nucleotides are TGCAGTGCTAGAGGGGGAGACAGGGGGATTGGGCAGTACTTC. The chain links TRBV20-1 to TRBJ2-7; TRBD1 matches 9 bases. V trimming: 1 base; J trimming: 9 bases; junction bases outside the gene matches: 10. CDR1 is DFQATT, CDR2 SNEGSKA, per germline (reference sequence). The CDR3 sequence is 14 residues long.